These 32 T cell receptor beta chains originate from one sample sequenced in a study of blood T cell repertoires in COVID-19. The assay was immunoSEQ multiplex PCR, and TCRdb's table has in-frame clones only and misses some. This table holds about 120,000 clones, 78% found once. Sequenced input: peripheral blood. The receptor source for this set is a man aged 65 to 79 with acute or convalescent COVID-19.

The V gene is TRBV6-5, the J gene TRBJ1-1, with 10 bases fitting TRBD1. The CDR3 length is 15 residues. Germline values: CDR1 MNHEY, CDR2 SVGAGI. V lost 4 bases, J lost 6 bases, and 8 bases stayed unmatched. As DNA, the CDR3 is TGTGCCAGCAGTTCGCCGAGACAGGGGGCTGCTGAAGCTTTCTTT. It translates to CASSSPRQGAAEAFF.

This chain's CDR3 is CASSLGQGDPYEQYF. The CDR3 nucleotides read TGTGCCAGCAGCTTAGGTCAGGGGGACCCCTACGAGCAGTACTTC. The J gene is TRBJ2-7, the V gene TRBV7-9; 7 nucleotides match TRBD1. The CDR3 has 15 residues. Germline CDR1 reads SEHNR; CDR2 reads FQNEAQ (reference sequence). The junction had 5 bases not matched to a gene; V was cut back by 1 base and J by 2 bases.

CDR3 nucleotides: TGTGCCACCAGTGACACCGGGACAGGGGTCCGGGAAGAGACCCAGTACTTC. It codes for CATSDTGTGVREETQYF. This chain links TRBV24-1 with TRBJ2-5; 10 bases map to TRBD1. In germline, CDR1 is KGHDR, CDR2 SFDVKD. This CDR3 spans 17 amino acids. Germline trimming cut 4 bases from V and 3 bases from J; bases unmatched to any gene: 10.

The chain combines TRBV3-1 (or the pseudogene TRBV3-2) with TRBJ1-6; D perhaps matches TRBD1 (6 bases). Per the germline V gene, CDR1 is LGHDT and CDR2 is YNNKEL (reference sequence). The V end was cut by 0 bases, the J end by 8 bases, with 11 bases between. The CDR3 has 15 amino acids. The DNA of the CDR3 is TGTGCCAGCAGCCAAGATAGGGGACATTATTCACCCCTCCACTTT. Its translation is CASSQDRGHYSPLHF.

The rearrangement joins TRBV11-3 to TRBJ1-1; tentatively, D is TRBD1 (5 bases). Trimming pared 5 bases from V and 0 bases from J, leaving 7 bases between. Germline CDR1 reads SGHNT; CDR2 reads YENEEA. The CDR3 covers 13 residues. CDR3 in amino acids: CASSPTVNTEAFF. DNA for the CDR3: TGTGCCAGCAGCCCGACAGTGAACACTGAAGCTTTCTTT.

In its sample, this clone was seen a few times. CDR3 sequence reads: CAISESTGEGYGYTF. CDR3 coding DNA: TGTGCCATCAGTGAGTCGACAGGGGAGGGCTATGGCTACACCTTC. The chain carries TRBV10-3 and TRBJ1-2; 8 bases match TRBD1. There are 15 residues in the CDR3. V dropped 0 bases and J dropped 4; count of bases not matched to a gene: 4. CDR1 is ENHRY, CDR2 SYGVKD, per germline.

The V gene is TRBV21-1, the J gene TRBJ2-7; TRBD1 is the table's D call and was not checked against the DNA. TRBV21-1 is a recognized pseudogene. This CDR3 contains 18 residues. The CDR3 here is CASSGRVQGASSSYEQYF. The CDR3 DNA reads TGTGCCAGCAGCGGCCGGGTACAGGGGGCGTCGAGCTCCTACGAGCAGTACTTC.

The rearrangement links TRBV4-3 to TRBJ1-2, with TRBD1 matching over 8 bases. Germline V gene lookup returns CDR1 LGHNA and CDR2 YSLEER. The CDR3 loop spans 15 amino acids. J lost 8 bases, V lost 0 bases, and 8 bases had no gene match. CDR3 protein: CASSQEGAGGGGYTF. CDR3 nucleotide sequence: TGCGCCAGCAGCCAAGAAGGGGCAGGGGGCGGGGGCTACACCTTC.

The J gene is TRBJ2-1, the V gene TRBV25-1; perhaps TRBD2 as D (6 bases). Trimming shortened V by 3 bases and J by 10 bases, and 19 bases separated the two germline ends. From germline, CDR1 is MGHDK and CDR2 SYGVNS. The CDR3 runs 15 residues. CDR3 loop: CASSDPGGGVFEQFF. The CDR3 DNA sequence: TGTGCCAGCAGTGATCCCGGTGGAGGGGTTTTCGAGCAGTTCTTC.

This clone has only a few counts. The rearrangement links TRBV4-3 to TRBJ1-2, with D unresolved. The CDR3 length is 12 residues. CDR1 is LGHNA, CDR2 YSLEER, per germline. Deletions cut 3 bases from V and 7 bases from J, with 9 bases between. The CDR3 coding sequence is TGCGCCAGCAGCCACGAGGCGGGTGGCTACACCTTC. As protein: CASSHEAGGYTF.

This sequence joins TRBV5-1 and TRBJ2-7; D remains unclear. The CDR3 runs to 12 residues. V was shortened by 0 bases and J by 6 bases, with 7 bases between the two germline ends. Per germline, CDR1 SGHRS and CDR2 YFSETQ. The CDR3 bases are TGCGCCAGCAGCTTGGGGGCCGCCGAGCAGTACTTC. Protein product: CASSLGAAEQYF.

The chain combines TRBV5-1 with TRBJ1-3; D remains unclear. This CDR3 contains 16 residues. V lost 0 bases to trimming and J lost 1 base, with 11 bases between them. CDR1 is SGHRS and CDR2 is YFSETQ in the germline V gene. The CDR3 here is CASSLASGISGNTIYF. As DNA, the CDR3 is TGCGCCAGCAGCTTGGCCTCGGGGATATCTGGAAACACCATATATTTT.

The chain uses TRBV12-3 or TRBV12-4 and TRBJ2-7, with D unclear. The germline V and J ends were trimmed by 3 bases and 0 bases, with 6 bases remaining between them. The CDR3 is 13 residues long. CDR3 sequence (DNA): TGTGCCAGCAGTTTTGGGCTCTCCTACGAGCAGTACTTC. It translates to CASSFGLSYEQYF.

The rearrangement uses TRBV18 and TRBJ1-4; D remains ambiguous. Trimming cost V 3 bases and J 4 bases, with 3 bases left between them. Germline CDR1 is KGHSH and CDR2 is LQKENI. This CDR3 region has 12 residues. The CDR3 loop reads CASSPFNEKLFF. As DNA, the CDR3 is TGTGCCAGCTCACCCTTTAATGAAAAACTGTTTTTT.

The J gene is TRBJ1-5, the V gene TRBV30; 9 positions match TRBD1. The V segment lost 5 bases and the J segment 3 bases; nucleotides outside the gene matches: 2. The germline V gene encodes CDR1 GTSNPN and CDR2 SVGIG (reference sequence). The CDR3 consists of 13 residues. The CDR3 DNA reads as TGTGCCTGGGGGACAGGGAACAATCAGCCCCAGCATTTT. Translation gives CAWGTGNNQPQHF.

The genes are TRBV13 and TRBJ1-2; D gene unclear. In germline, CDR1 is PRHDT, CDR2 FYEKMQ (reference sequence). The CDR3 is 13 residues long. The V end lost 0 bases, the J end lost 4 bases, and 6 bases lay between the germline ends. The CDR3 DNA sequence: TGTGCCAGCAGCTTAGGGACAAGCTATGGCTACACCTTC. It codes for CASSLGTSYGYTF.

V gene TRBV7-6 combines with J gene TRBJ1-4; D unclear. CDR1 SGHVS and CDR2 FNYEAQ come from the germline V gene. Trimming removed 1 base at V and 2 bases at J, with 8 bases between. The CDR3 runs 15 residues. The CDR3 spells CASSLVAGTNEKLFF. CDR3 coding DNA: TGTGCCAGCAGCTTAGTAGCTGGGACTAATGAAAAACTGTTTTTT.

The J gene is TRBJ2-1, the V gene TRBV7-3, with 9 nucleotides matching TRBD1. The CDR3 sequence is 16 residues long. Germline trimming cut 5 bases from V and 4 bases from J; bases unmatched to any gene: 9. In germline, CDR1 is SGHTA, CDR2 FQGTGA. CDR3 DNA: TGTGCCAGCAGCACCCGGCACAGGGGGCCTTACAATGAGCAGTTCTTC. This gives the protein CASSTRHRGPYNEQFF.

This clone was counted once. The V gene is TRBV2, the J gene TRBJ2-6; no clear D gene. Germline-derived CDR1 and CDR2 are SNHLY and FYNNEI. The CDR3 is made up of 15 amino acids. Trimming left V 3 bases short and J 1 base short, with 7 bases between. The CDR3 sequence is CASSDWSSGANVLTF. CDR3 coding DNA: TGTGCCAGCAGTGACTGGAGTTCTGGGGCCAACGTCCTGACTTTC.

The chain links TRBV5-4 to TRBJ2-3; 8 nucleotides agree with TRBD2. J was trimmed by 0 bases and V by 4 bases; bases with no gene match: 7. CDR1 SGHNT and CDR2 YYREEE come from the germline V gene (reference sequence). This CDR3 has 16 amino acids. The CDR3 sequence: CASSPDGGASTDTQYF. The CDR3 DNA reads TGTGCCAGCAGCCCGGACGGGGGGGCCAGCACAGATACGCAGTATTTT. Full variable domain (remainder filled in from reference TRBV5-4 and TRBJ2-3): ETGVTQSPTHLIKTRGQQVTLRCSSQSGHNTVSWYQQALGQGPQFIFQYYREEENGRGNFPPRFSGLQFPNYSSELNVNALELDDSALYLCASSPDGGASTDTQYFGPGTRLTVL.

The rearrangement joins TRBV7-8 to TRBJ2-1; D is perhaps TRBD2 (6 bases). The germline V gene encodes CDR1 SGHVS and CDR2 FQNEAQ. V shed 3 bases and J shed 0 bases, with 12 bases lying between them. The CDR3 runs 16 residues. CDR3 DNA sequence: TGTGCCAGCAGCTTTCCTCGGGGGAGCTCCTACAATGAGCAGTTCTTC. Translation: CASSFPRGSSYNEQFF.

The genes are TRBV5-1 and TRBJ2-7; 7 bases map to TRBD1. Germline CDR1 is SGHRS and CDR2 is YFSETQ. Trimming took 7 bases from V and 0 from J; bases not matched to a gene: 16. This CDR3 is 17 amino acids long. Written as DNA, the CDR3 is TGCGCCAGCCAAGGAACGCATCCAGGGGGTTACTCCTACGAGCAGTACTTC. It encodes CASQGTHPGGYSYEQYF. The whole variable domain, remainder taken from reference TRBV5-1 and TRBJ2-7, is KAGVTQTPRYLIKTRGQQVTLSCSPISGHRSVSWYQQTPGQGLQFLFEYFSETQRNKGNFPGRFSGRQFSNSRSEMNVSTLELGDSALYLCASQGTHPGGYSYEQYFGPGTRLTVT.

This sequence joins TRBV20-1 and TRBJ2-7; 8 bases are a match to TRBD1. Germline values: CDR1 DFQATT, CDR2 SNEGSKA (reference sequence). V was pared by 3 bases and J by 4 bases, with 5 bases of the junction left unmatched. CDR3 size: 13 residues. CDR3 bases: TGCAGTGCTAGTCCAGGGGGCTTTTACGAGCAGTACTTC. As protein: CSASPGGFYEQYF.

V usage is TRBV6-6 and J usage is TRBJ2-7; 8 bases are shared with TRBD1. From germline, CDR1 is MNHNY and CDR2 SVGAGI (reference sequence). There are 12 residues in the CDR3. Trimming cost V 6 bases and J 9 bases; bases outside gene matches: 7. CDR3 DNA: TGTGCCAGCAGCCAGGACAGGGTAAGGCAGTACTTC. It translates to CASSQDRVRQYF.

The DNA for the CDR3 is TGTGCCAGCACTCGAATGCGGGGAGATACTGAAGCTTTCTTT. It specifies CASTRMRGDTEAFF. The chain is built from TRBV2 and TRBJ1-1; D call uncertain. The CDR3 has 14 residues. V lost 7 bases, J lost 5 bases, and 17 bases lay in between. Germline CDR1 reads SNHLY; CDR2 reads FYNNEI.

The V gene is TRBV12-3 or TRBV12-4, the J gene TRBJ2-1, with TRBD2 as a possible D gene (6 bases). V was trimmed by 5 bases and J by 14 bases, leaving 16 bases between them. The CDR3 runs to 12 residues. Here the CDR3 reads CASSPSGGWEFF. The CDR3 DNA sequence: TGTGCCAGCAGTCCCAGTGGGGGGTGGGAGTTCTTC.

In nucleotides, the CDR3 is TGTGCCAGCAGTGAGGGAGATGAAAAACTGTTTTTT. This translates into CASSEGDEKLFF. This sequence joins TRBV6-1 and TRBJ1-4; D is unresolved. This CDR3 has 12 residues. The germline CDR1 and CDR2 sequences are MNHNS and SASEGT. The germline V and J ends were trimmed by 3 bases and 6 bases, with 5 bases remaining between them.

The rearrangement uses TRBV4-3 and TRBJ2-2, with 8 nucleotides matching TRBD1. The CDR3 consists of 17 residues. Germline assignment: CDR1 LGHNA and CDR2 YSLEER. With 4 bases clipped from V and 2 bases from J, the junction kept 9 bases outside the gene matches. The CDR3 DNA reads TGCGCCAGCAGCCCCTTTTGGCAGGGGGCTAACACCGGGGAGCTGTTTTTT. It translates to CASSPFWQGANTGELFF.

This chain joins TRBV11-2 and TRBJ1-4, with TRBD1 as a possible D gene (5 bases). V lost 1 base, J lost 2 bases, and 5 bases lay in between. This CDR3 comprises 14 residues. Looked up from germline, CDR1 is SGHAT and CDR2 is FQNNGV. This CDR3 reads CASSLAGTNEKLFF. The CDR3 DNA follows: TGTGCCAGCAGCTTAGCAGGGACTAATGAAAAACTGTTTTTT.

The V gene is TRBV19, the J gene TRBJ2-3; maybe TRBD1 (5 bases). The ends were cut back, 1 base at V and 6 bases at J, with 14 bases in the middle. Looked up from germline, CDR1 is LNHDA and CDR2 is SQIVND (reference sequence). CDR3 size: 15 residues. This CDR3 is CASSIVRPGPDTQYF. In DNA form, the CDR3 reads TGTGCCAGTAGTATAGTTCGCCCAGGGCCCGATACGCAGTATTTT.

The chain links TRBV29-1 to TRBJ1-1; TRBD1 might be the D (5 bases). Looked up from germline, CDR1 is SQVTM and CDR2 is ANQGSEA. V was pared by 4 bases and J by 0 bases, with 9 bases between. The CDR3 has 13 amino acids. The CDR3 nucleotides read TGCAGCGTTGGCCTGGACATGAACACTGAAGCTTTCTTT. As protein: CSVGLDMNTEAFF.

The rearrangement links TRBV5-6 to TRBJ1-2, with TRBD1 matching 7 bases. V lost 3 bases and J lost 0; bases outside the gene matches: 2. Germline V gives CDR1 SGHDT, CDR2 YYEEEE. The CDR3 has 14 residues. In DNA, the CDR3 is TGTGCCAGCAGCTCTGGGACAGCTAACTATGGCTACACCTTC. Amino acid sequence: CASSSGTANYGYTF.